This T cell receptor beta chain was obtained from a study of control samples from healthy donors and cancer patients. TCRdb's copy holds only in-frame clones and misses some; the assay was immunoSEQ multiplex PCR. Of about 120,000 clones in the sample, around nine tenths were seen once. V was trimmed by 7 bases and J by 4 bases, leaving 13 bases between them. This CDR3 contains 13 residues. Germline CDR1 is MNHEY and CDR2 is SVGAGI. The genes are TRBV6-5 and TRBJ1-2, with D maybe TRBD1 (5 bases). The sequence came from a woman between 65 and 79 years old in good health. Sequencing input: blood. CDR3 loop: CASTNGAAYGYTF. For the CDR3, the DNA is TGTGCCAGCACAAACGGGGCAGCCTATGGCTACACCTTC.